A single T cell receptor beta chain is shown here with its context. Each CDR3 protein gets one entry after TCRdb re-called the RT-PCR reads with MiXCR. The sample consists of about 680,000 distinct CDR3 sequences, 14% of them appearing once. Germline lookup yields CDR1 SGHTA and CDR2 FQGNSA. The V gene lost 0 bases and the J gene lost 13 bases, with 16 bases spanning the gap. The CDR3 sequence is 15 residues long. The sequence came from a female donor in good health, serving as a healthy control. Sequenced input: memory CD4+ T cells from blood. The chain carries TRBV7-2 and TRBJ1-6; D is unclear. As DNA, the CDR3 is TGTGCCAGCAGCTTAGCGCAAATGACGGGAAACCCCCTCCACTTT. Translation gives CASSLAQMTGNPLHF.